This TCR beta chain was recovered during a study of T cell responses to AZD1222 COVID-19 vaccine. Study results and limitations: Donors, mostly white British, included more females; clonal diversity was possibly underestimated.

Sequenced by immunoSEQ multiplex PCR; TCRdb stores in-frame clones only, minus some. The repertoire has 25,000 to 35,000 clones, over 90% of them found once; the top ten carry 7.5% to 10%. The V and J ends lost 4 bases and 8 bases respectively, with 20 bases between them. Per germline, CDR1 SNHLY and CDR2 FYNNEI. There are 15 residues in the CDR3. Points on this clone: Its antigen is unidentified.

This sequence was found in an adult in good health. The sample here was peripheral blood, taken on day 0 of AZD1222 vaccination. The V call is TRBV2, the J call TRBJ1-2; no clear D. CDR3 nucleotides: TGTGCCAGCAGTGGTGCAGGAGCGGACCCCAGAGGCTACACCTTC. This gives the protein CASSGAGADPRGYTF.